The entry below describes one T cell receptor (beta chain). This sample is part of a study of cytomegalovirus exposure and HLA in healthy donors. Study context: Early released data comprised 80 million or so unique TCRs from HLA-typed donors.

Both 60 Vbeta primers and 13 Jbeta primers went into the PCR. Using immunoSEQ multiplex PCR, the repertoire was profiled, and TCRdb retains in-frame clones only, with some absent. The sample gives hundreds of thousands of clones, approximately 80% of which show up once; roughly 0.66% is in the top ten. The CDR3 extends over 15 amino acids. From germline, CDR1 is SGDLS and CDR2 YYNGEE. Trimming at V came to 0 bases and at J to 8 bases, leaving 7 bases not matched to a gene. The chain is built from TRBV9 and TRBJ2-3, with TRBD1 identical over 9 bases. What was sequenced was PBMCs. This TCR came from a boy aged 2-9 years in good health and CMV-seronegative. CDR3 loop: CASSVEGQGSSTQYF. CDR3 nucleotide sequence: TGTGCCAGCAGCGTAGAGGGACAGGGATCTAGTACGCAGTATTTT.